This TCR beta chain was recovered during a study of T-cell reconstitution after alpha-beta-depleted transplantation in children. Broader study findings: Newly generated T cells supplied most T-cell counts and diversity one year post-transplant. About two months after transplant, alpha-beta T cells reportedly came from several hundred expanded graft clones. Surviving recipient T cells and thymic progenitors accounted for the high day-60 TCRbeta diversity observed in some patients.

Germline CDR1 KGHSH, CDR2 LQKENI. The CDR3 spans 16 residues. Unmatched junction bases numbered 3, after V lost 2 bases and J lost 2 bases. This clonotype was seen a handful of times. Its specificity is unknown. Preparation of the TCRbeta library used unique molecular identifiers. Using its own MiXCR run on the PCR reads, TCRdb lists one record per CDR3 protein. The sample records around 300,000 distinct CDR3 sequences, around 7.1% being singletons. The V call is TRBV18, the J call TRBJ2-1; TRBD2 agrees at 10 bases. The TCR was taken from a female patient younger than 10 who had a stem cell transplant for Fanconi anemia, so the T cells may come from the graft donor. The starting material was peripheral blood, obtained 360 days after TCRalphabeta/CD19-depleted stem cell transplant. The CDR3 sequence: CASSPNSGGAYNEQFF. The CDR3 bases are TGTGCCAGCTCACCAAACAGCGGGGGGGCCTACAATGAGCAGTTCTTC.